Sequencing of this T cell receptor beta chain was carried out in a study of blood T cell repertoires in COVID-19. Overall study context: Sample material is recorded as cDNA or gDNA derived from T cells, B-cell-depleted T cells, or PBMCs.

Study members were between roughly 18 and 100 years old and lived in approximately 25 US regions. Two consecutive negative NP/OP PCR tests, clearance, or resolved symptoms defined Cohort 3 recovery. CDR1 is SGHAT, CDR2 FQNNGV, per germline. The CDR3 sequence is 15 residues long. The junction had 3 bases not matched to a gene; V was cut back by 1 base and J by 4 bases. Original analysis: By means of reference gene primer amplification, nucleated cell counts were estimated. Clones were read by immunoSEQ multiplex PCR, and TCRdb kept only the in-frame ones, dropping some. The V and J calls and clone size come from that table; D and trimming were worked out from the DNA. The sample contains a few hundred thousand clones, 70% to 90% of which appear only once.

This chain links TRBV11-2 with TRBJ1-1, with 10 bases identical to TRBD1. Input material: PBMCs or T cells enriched from blood (not recorded which). The clonotype originates from a woman aged 25 to 45 who had recovered from COVID-19. The CDR3 is CASSLGGQGFTEAFF. The CDR3 nucleotides read TGTGCCAGCAGCTTAGGGGGACAGGGGTTCACTGAAGCTTTCTTT.